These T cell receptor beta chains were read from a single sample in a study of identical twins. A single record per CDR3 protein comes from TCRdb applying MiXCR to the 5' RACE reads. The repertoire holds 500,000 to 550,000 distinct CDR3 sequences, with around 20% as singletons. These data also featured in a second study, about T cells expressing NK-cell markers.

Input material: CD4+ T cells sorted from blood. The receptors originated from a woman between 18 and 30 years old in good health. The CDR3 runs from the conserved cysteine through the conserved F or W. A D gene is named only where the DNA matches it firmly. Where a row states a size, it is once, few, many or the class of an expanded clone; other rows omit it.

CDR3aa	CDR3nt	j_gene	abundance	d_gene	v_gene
CASSYDQGSYGYTF	TGTGCCAGCAGTTACGACCAGGGATCCTATGGCTACACCTTC	TRBJ1-2	NA	NA	TRBV6-2/TRBV6-3
CATVTGVGSYNEQFF	TGTGCCACCGTTACAGGGGTAGGCTCCTACAATGAGCAGTTCTTC	TRBJ2-1	many	TRBD1	TRBV15
CSARDGGSTDTQYF	TGCAGTGCTAGGGACGGGGGTAGCACAGATACGCAGTATTTT	TRBJ2-3	few	NA	TRBV20-1
CASSPFSGSRDEQFF	TGTGCCAGCAGCCCCTTTAGCGGGAGCCGAGACGAGCAGTTCTTC	TRBJ2-1	NA	TRBD2	TRBV9
CATSPGQGTEAFF	TGTGCCACCTCGCCGGGTCAGGGCACTGAAGCTTTCTTT	TRBJ1-1	NA	NA	TRBV25-1
CASSQEMWMNTEAFF	TGCGCCAGCAGCCAGGAGATGTGGATGAACACTGAAGCTTTCTTT	TRBJ1-1	few	NA	TRBV4-1
CASSSRDGGRRSGYTF	TGTGCCAGCAGTTCTAGGGATGGGGGCAGGCGAAGTGGCTACACCTTC	TRBJ1-2	NA	NA	TRBV6-5
CASSPESGRVYADTQYF	TGCGCCAGCAGCCCGGAGAGCGGGAGGGTTTATGCAGATACGCAGTATTTT	TRBJ2-3	NA	TRBD2	TRBV4-3
CASSWLVGDGYTF	TGTGCCAGCAGCTGGCTGGTGGGGGATGGCTACACCTTC	TRBJ1-2	NA	NA	TRBV4-2
CATSRDNGYGYTF	TGTGCCACCAGCAGAGATAACGGCTATGGCTACACCTTC	TRBJ1-2	few	NA	TRBV15
CSAPIGTGSYNEQFF	TGCAGTGCTCCAATCGGGACTGGCTCCTACAATGAGCAGTTCTTC	TRBJ2-1	NA	NA	TRBV20-1
CASSSDGPYGYTF	TGCGCCAGCAGCTCGGACGGACCCTATGGCTACACCTTC	TRBJ1-2	NA	NA	TRBV5-1
CSASRDGVNEQFF	TGCAGTGCTAGTCGGGACGGTGTCAATGAGCAGTTCTTC	TRBJ2-1	once	NA	TRBV20-1
CASSLGGRGELFF	TGTGCCAGCAGCTTGGGGGGCCGAGGGGAGCTGTTTTTT	TRBJ2-2	NA	NA	TRBV7-2
CASSYSSFTGGPTDTQYF	TGTGCCAGCAGTTACTCGAGTTTTACGGGAGGGCCCACAGATACGCAGTATTTT	TRBJ2-3	NA	TRBD2	TRBV6-5
CASSLGQGTEETQYF	TGTGCCAGCAGCTTAGGCCAAGGGACAGAAGAGACCCAGTACTTC	TRBJ2-5	NA	TRBD1	TRBV7-9
CASNRGMNTEAFF	TGTGCCTCCAACAGGGGAATGAACACTGAAGCTTTCTTT	TRBJ1-1	once	TRBD1	TRBV30
CAISGTTPGEQYF	TGTGCCATCAGTGGGACTACGCCCGGCGAGCAGTACTTC	TRBJ2-7	NA	NA	TRBV10-3
CASSLGLAGVFRNEQFF	TGTGCCAGCAGCCTGGGACTAGCGGGGGTCTTTAGGAATGAGCAGTTCTTC	TRBJ2-1	few	TRBD2	TRBV12-3/TRBV12-4
CASSRLPGTATYEQYF	TGTGCCAGTAGTAGACTACCCGGGACAGCAACCTACGAGCAGTACTTC	TRBJ2-7	few	TRBD1	TRBV19
CASSLFPEKQETQYF	TGCGCCAGCAGCTTGTTTCCGGAGAAACAAGAGACCCAGTACTTC	TRBJ2-5	few	NA	TRBV5-1
CASSERWTEAFF	TGTGCCAGCAGTGAAAGGTGGACTGAAGCTTTCTTT	TRBJ1-1	few	NA	TRBV6-1
CASSYGSGGAGGPVETQYF	TGTGCCAGCAGTTACGGCTCAGGGGGAGCGGGAGGGCCGGTAGAGACCCAGTACTTC	TRBJ2-5	NA	TRBD2	TRBV6-5
CASSFSYGGHNEQFF	TGTGCCAGCAGCTTTTCTTACGGGGGGCACAATGAGCAGTTCTTC	TRBJ2-1	NA	NA	TRBV7-2
CSARPWNTEAFF	TGCAGTGCTCGACCGTGGAACACTGAAGCTTTCTTT	TRBJ1-1	many	NA	TRBV20-1
CSASKQETQYF	TGCAGTGCTAGTAAACAAGAGACCCAGTACTTC	TRBJ2-5	NA	NA	TRBV20-1
CASSQTTGIREQFF	TGTGCCAGCAGCCAAACTACAGGAATCAGGGAGCAGTTCTTC	TRBJ2-1	NA	NA	TRBV11-1
CASSQRTGGVYTF	TGTGCCAGCAGCCAGAGGACAGGGGGCGTCTACACCTTC	TRBJ1-2	NA	TRBD1	TRBV3-1
CSAYRDLSYNEQFF	TGCAGTGCCTATCGGGACCTCTCCTACAATGAGCAGTTCTTC	TRBJ2-1	NA	NA	TRBV20-1
CASSQRGLYEQYF	TGTGCCAGCAGTCAACGTGGCCTCTACGAGCAGTACTTC	TRBJ2-7	few	NA	TRBV12-3/TRBV12-4
CASSQERLAGGQQFF	TGCGCCAGCAGCCAAGAGAGACTAGCGGGAGGACAGCAGTTCTTC	TRBJ2-1	NA	TRBD2	TRBV4-3
CSARFGGAGTDTQYF	TGCAGTGCTAGATTCGGGGGGGCGGGAACAGATACGCAGTATTTT	TRBJ2-3	many	TRBD2	TRBV20-1
CASSQDRLAGGNDTQYF	TGTGCCAGCAGCCAAGATCGGCTAGCGGGGGGGAACGATACGCAGTATTTT	TRBJ2-3	NA	TRBD2	TRBV4-2
CASSLGSGTQETQYF	TGTGCCAGCAGCTTAGGGTCGGGGACCCAAGAGACCCAGTACTTC	TRBJ2-5	many	NA	TRBV7-9
CAISESSSGQETQYF	TGTGCCATCAGTGAGTCGTCTAGCGGCCAAGAGACCCAGTACTTC	TRBJ2-5	few	TRBD2	TRBV10-3
CASSQLRGSEQYF	TGTGCCAGCTCGCAACTTAGGGGTAGCGAGCAGTACTTC	TRBJ2-7	NA	NA	TRBV18
CASSIGFSYGYTF	TGTGCCAGTAGTATTGGCTTCTCCTATGGCTACACCTTC	TRBJ1-2	NA	NA	TRBV19
CASSPRRAAFGNEQFF	TGTGCCAGCAGCCCCCGACGAGCGGCCTTCGGCAATGAGCAGTTCTTC	TRBJ2-1	NA	NA	TRBV3-1
CASGLVLRGRRNTIYF	TGTGCTAGTGGTTTGGTACTCAGGGGGCGAAGAAACACCATATATTTT	TRBJ1-3	few	TRBD1	TRBV12-5
CASSLVRDAAYEQYF	TGCGCCAGCAGCTTGGTGCGGGACGCAGCCTACGAGCAGTACTTC	TRBJ2-7	few	NA	TRBV5-1
CASSSDRGNNEQFF	TGTGCCAGCAGCTCGGACAGGGGGAACAATGAGCAGTTCTTC	TRBJ2-1	NA	TRBD1	TRBV11-2
CASSLRGTSGNTIYF	TGTGCCAGCAGTTTGAGGGGCACCTCTGGAAACACCATATATTTT	TRBJ1-3	few	NA	TRBV12-3/TRBV12-4
CASSLGFMAGRTEAFF	TGTGCCAGCAGTTTAGGGTTTATGGCAGGACGGACTGAAGCTTTCTTT	TRBJ1-1	few	NA	TRBV12-3/TRBV12-4
CASGLIDGLVGYEQYF	TGTGCTAGTGGTTTGATAGATGGGCTAGTTGGCTACGAGCAGTACTTC	TRBJ2-7	few	NA	TRBV12-5
CAGSQMGRGVGETQYF	TGCGCCGGCAGCCAAATGGGGAGGGGAGTCGGGGAGACCCAGTACTTC	TRBJ2-5	NA	TRBD2	TRBV4-3
CAISGTSREQYF	TGTGCCATCAGTGGGACTAGTCGCGAGCAGTACTTC	TRBJ2-7	many	TRBD2	TRBV10-3
CASITSGTRGNEQFF	TGTGCCAGCATCACGTCCGGGACTAGGGGTAATGAGCAGTTCTTC	TRBJ2-1	NA	TRBD2	TRBV7-2
CASSTWDRPYEQYF	TGTGCCAGCAGCACCTGGGACAGGCCCTACGAGCAGTACTTC	TRBJ2-7	NA	TRBD1	TRBV7-2
CSARRRDTEAFF	TGCAGTGCAAGACGACGGGACACTGAAGCTTTCTTT	TRBJ1-1	many	NA	TRBV20-1
CSASGQMDTQYF	TGCAGTGCTAGTGGCCAGATGGATACGCAGTATTTT	TRBJ2-3	NA	NA	TRBV20-1
CASSLSSGGNEQYF	TGTGCCAGCAGCTTATCTAGCGGGGGAAACGAGCAGTACTTC	TRBJ2-7	NA	TRBD2	TRBV7-9
CASSLDRGTGYTF	TGTGCCAGCAGCTTAGACAGGGGGACCGGCTACACCTTC	TRBJ1-2	many	TRBD1	TRBV5-5
CAIRKQGDTQYF	TGTGCCATCAGGAAACAGGGTGATACGCAGTATTTT	TRBJ2-3	few	NA	TRBV10-3
CSATRATGRVQETQYF	TGCAGTGCTACGCGTGCGACAGGGCGGGTTCAAGAGACCCAGTACTTC	TRBJ2-5	NA	TRBD1	TRBV20-1
CSGGLVFRPDTQYF	TGCAGCGGGGGACTAGTCTTTCGGCCAGATACGCAGTATTTT	TRBJ2-3	NA	TRBD2	TRBV29-1